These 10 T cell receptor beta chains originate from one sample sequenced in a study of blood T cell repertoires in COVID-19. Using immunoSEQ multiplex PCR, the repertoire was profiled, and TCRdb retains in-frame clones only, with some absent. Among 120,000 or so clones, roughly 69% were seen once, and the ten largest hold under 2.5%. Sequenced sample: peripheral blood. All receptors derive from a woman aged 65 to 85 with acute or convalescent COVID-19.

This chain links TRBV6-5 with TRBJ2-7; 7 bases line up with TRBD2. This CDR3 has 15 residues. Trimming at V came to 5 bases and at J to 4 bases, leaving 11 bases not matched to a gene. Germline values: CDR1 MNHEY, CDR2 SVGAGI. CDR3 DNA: TGTGCCAGCAGTCTATACCCGGGGAGGGAGTACGAGCAGTACTTC. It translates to CASSLYPGREYEQYF.

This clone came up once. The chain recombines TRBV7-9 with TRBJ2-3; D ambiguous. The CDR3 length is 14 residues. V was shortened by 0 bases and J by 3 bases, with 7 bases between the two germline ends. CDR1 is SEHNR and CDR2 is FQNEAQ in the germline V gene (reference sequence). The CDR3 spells CASSLAGQTDTQYF. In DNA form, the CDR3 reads TGTGCCAGCAGCTTAGCTGGGCAGACAGATACGCAGTATTTT. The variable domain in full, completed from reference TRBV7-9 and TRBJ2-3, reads DTGVSQNPRHKITKRGQNVTFRCDPISEHNRLYWYRQTLGQGPEFLTYFQNEAQLEKSRLLSDRFSAERPKGSFSTLEIQRTEQGDSAMYLCASSLAGQTDTQYFGPGTRLTVL.

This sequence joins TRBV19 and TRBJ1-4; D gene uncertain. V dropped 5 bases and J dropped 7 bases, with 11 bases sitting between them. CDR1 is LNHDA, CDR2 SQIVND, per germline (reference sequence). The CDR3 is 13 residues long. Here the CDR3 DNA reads TGTGCCAGTAGTCTATTCACCGGTGAAAAACTGTTTTTT. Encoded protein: CASSLFTGEKLFF.

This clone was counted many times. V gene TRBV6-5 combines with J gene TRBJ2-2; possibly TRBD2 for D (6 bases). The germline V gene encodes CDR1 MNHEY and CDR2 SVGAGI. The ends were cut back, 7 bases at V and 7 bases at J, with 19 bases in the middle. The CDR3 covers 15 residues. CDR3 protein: CASNSVGGIGGELFF. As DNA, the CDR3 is TGTGCCAGCAATTCAGTAGGCGGGATTGGCGGGGAGCTGTTTTTT.

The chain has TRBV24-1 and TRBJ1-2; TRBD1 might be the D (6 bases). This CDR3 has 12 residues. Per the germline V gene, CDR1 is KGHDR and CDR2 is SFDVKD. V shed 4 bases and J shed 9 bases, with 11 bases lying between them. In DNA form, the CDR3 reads TGTGCCACCAGTGAGACAGGTCTTAGCTACACCTTC. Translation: CATSETGLSYTF.

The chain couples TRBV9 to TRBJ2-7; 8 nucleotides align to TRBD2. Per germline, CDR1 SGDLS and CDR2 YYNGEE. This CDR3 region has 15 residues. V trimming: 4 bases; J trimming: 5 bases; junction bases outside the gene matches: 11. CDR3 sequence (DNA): TGTGCCAGCAGCCCCAGCGGGAGCGCAAGGAACGAGCAGTACTTC. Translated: CASSPSGSARNEQYF.

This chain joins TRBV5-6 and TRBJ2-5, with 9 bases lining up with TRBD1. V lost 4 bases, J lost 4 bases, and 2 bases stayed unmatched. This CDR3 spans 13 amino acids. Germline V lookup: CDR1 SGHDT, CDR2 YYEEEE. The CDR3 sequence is CASSQDRGETQYF. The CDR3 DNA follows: TGTGCCAGCAGCCAGGACAGGGGAGAGACCCAGTACTTC.

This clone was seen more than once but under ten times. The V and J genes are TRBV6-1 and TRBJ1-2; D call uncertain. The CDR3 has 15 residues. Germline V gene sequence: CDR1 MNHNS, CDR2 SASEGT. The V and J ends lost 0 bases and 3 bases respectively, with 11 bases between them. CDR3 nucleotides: TGTGCCAGCAGTGAAGCGATGGGAGGTGACTATGGCTACACCTTC. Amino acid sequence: CASSEAMGGDYGYTF.

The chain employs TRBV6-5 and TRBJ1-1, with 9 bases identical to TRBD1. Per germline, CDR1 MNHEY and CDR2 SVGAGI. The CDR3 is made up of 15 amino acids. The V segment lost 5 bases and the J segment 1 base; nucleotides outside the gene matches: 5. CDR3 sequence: CASSTGQGWNTEAFF. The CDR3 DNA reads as TGTGCCAGCAGTACGGGACAGGGCTGGAACACTGAAGCTTTCTTT.

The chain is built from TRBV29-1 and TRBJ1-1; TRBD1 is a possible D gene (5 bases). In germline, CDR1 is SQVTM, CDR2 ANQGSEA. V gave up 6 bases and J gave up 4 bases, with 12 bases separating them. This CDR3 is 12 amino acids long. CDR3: CSVRPGSTEAFF. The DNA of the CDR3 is TGCAGCGTCCGACCAGGGTCCACTGAAGCTTTCTTT.